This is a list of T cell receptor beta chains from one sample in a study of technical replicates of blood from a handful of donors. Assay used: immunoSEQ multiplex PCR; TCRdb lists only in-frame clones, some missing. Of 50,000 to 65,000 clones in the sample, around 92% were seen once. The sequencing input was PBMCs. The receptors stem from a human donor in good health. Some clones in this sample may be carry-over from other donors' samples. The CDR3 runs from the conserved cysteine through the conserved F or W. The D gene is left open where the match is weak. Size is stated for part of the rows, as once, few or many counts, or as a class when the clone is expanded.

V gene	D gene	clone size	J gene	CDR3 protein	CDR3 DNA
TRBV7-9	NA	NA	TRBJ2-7	CASSSTQGILYEQYF	TGTGCCAGCAGCTCAACCCAGGGAATCCTCTACGAGCAGTACTTC
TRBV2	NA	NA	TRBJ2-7	CASSYSGYHEQYF	TGTGCCAGCAGTTATTCAGGGTACCACGAGCAGTACTTC
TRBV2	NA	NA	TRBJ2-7	CASMGGPSYEQYF	TGTGCCAGCATGGGCGGGCCCTCCTACGAGCAGTACTTC
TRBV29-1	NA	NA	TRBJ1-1	CSAEGLLNTEAFF	TGCAGCGCCGAGGGATTACTGAACACTGAAGCTTTCTTT
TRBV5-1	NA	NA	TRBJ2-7	CASSLSPEKYEQYF	TGCGCCAGCAGCCTGTCCCCGGAGAAGTACGAGCAGTACTTC
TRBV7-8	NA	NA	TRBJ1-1	CASSARGGAEAFF	TGTGCCAGCAGCGCGAGGGGGGGGGCGGAAGCTTTCTTT
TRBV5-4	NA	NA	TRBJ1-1	CASTDMNTEAFF	TGTGCCAGCACCGACATGAACACTGAAGCTTTCTTT
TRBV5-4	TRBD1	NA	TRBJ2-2	CASSGTGTVTGELFF	TGTGCCAGCAGCGGAACCGGGACAGTCACCGGGGAGCTGTTTTTT
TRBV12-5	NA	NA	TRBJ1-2	CASGYQGGYGYTF	TGTGCTAGTGGTTACCAAGGGGGCTATGGCTACACCTTC
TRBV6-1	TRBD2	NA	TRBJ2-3	CASSPLAGRPDTQYF	TGTGCCAGCAGCCCACTAGCGGGGCGGCCAGATACGCAGTATTTT
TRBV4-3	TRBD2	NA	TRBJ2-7	CASSQDGAGGTYEQYF	TGCGCCAGCAGCCAAGACGGGGCGGGAGGGACGTACGAGCAGTACTTC
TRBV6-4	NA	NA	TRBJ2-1	CASSSTGEVREQFF	TGTGCCAGCAGTAGCACAGGGGAGGTCAGGGAGCAGTTCTTC
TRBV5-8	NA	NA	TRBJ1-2	CASSFGQYGYTF	TGTGCCAGCAGCTTTGGACAGTATGGCTACACCTTC
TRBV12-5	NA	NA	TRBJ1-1	CASGFPDSLTEAFF	TGTGCTAGTGGTTTTCCTGACAGCCTCACTGAAGCTTTCTTT
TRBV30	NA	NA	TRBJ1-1	CAWSVGGDTEAFF	TGTGCCTGGAGTGTGGGGGGGGACACTGAAGCTTTCTTT
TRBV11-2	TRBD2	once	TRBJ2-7	CASSPAGTSALEQYF	TGTGCCAGCAGCCCAGCCGGGACTAGCGCTCTCGAGCAGTACTTC
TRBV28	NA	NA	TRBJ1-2	CLTSWTHRLGYTF	TGCCTCACTTCGTGGACTCACCGCTTGGGCTACACCTTC
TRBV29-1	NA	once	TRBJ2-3	CSVHTRGGPSTDTQYF	TGCAGCGTCCACACTCGAGGAGGGCCTAGCACAGATACGCAGTATTTT
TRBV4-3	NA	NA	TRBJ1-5	CASSQEVMAPGGSNQPQHF	TGCGCCAGCAGCCAAGAAGTGATGGCCCCCGGGGGTAGCAATCAGCCCCAGCATTTT
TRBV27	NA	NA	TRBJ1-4	CASGHNREATNEKLFF	TGTGCCAGCGGCCACAACCGGGAAGCAACTAATGAAAAACTGTTTTTT
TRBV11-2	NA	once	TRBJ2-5	CASSLAGRETQYF	TGTGCCAGCAGCTTAGCAGGGAGGGAGACCCAGTACTTC
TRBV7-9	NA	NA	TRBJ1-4	CASSPQGFNEKLFF	TGTGCCAGCAGCCCACAGGGTTTCAATGAAAAACTGTTTTTT
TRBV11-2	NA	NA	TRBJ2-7	CASTSRGSDHEQYF	TGTGCCAGCACCTCGCGGGGATCAGACCACGAGCAGTACTTC
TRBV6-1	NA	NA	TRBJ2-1	CASSVTTIYYNEQFF	TGTGCCAGCAGTGTGACTACGATTTACTACAATGAGCAGTTCTTC
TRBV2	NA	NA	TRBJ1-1	CASSEGSEGAFF	TGTGCCAGCAGTGAAGGGTCCGAGGGAGCTTTCTTT
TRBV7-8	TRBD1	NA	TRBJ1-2	CASSLVIIGQGSPYGYTF	TGTGCCAGCAGCTTAGTGATTATCGGACAGGGGTCCCCCTATGGCTACACCTTC